This T cell receptor (beta chain) was sequenced in a study of blood T cell repertoires in COVID-19. Germline V gene sequence: CDR1 KGHDR, CDR2 SFDVKD. This CDR3 has 16 residues. V lost 5 bases, J lost 10 bases, and 15 bases stayed unmatched. Produced via immunoSEQ multiplex PCR; TCRdb's table is partial and in-frame only. Of more than 300,000 clones listed, approximately 91% are singletons. The chain carries TRBV24-1 and TRBJ2-2; 7 bases line up with TRBD2. The TCR comes from a woman aged 40-49 years who had been exposed to COVID-19. Source material: PBMCs or T cells enriched from blood (not recorded which). The CDR3 DNA sequence: TGTGCCACCAGTGGTTTCGGACTAGGGATTGAAAAGGAGCTGTTTTTT. This gives the protein CATSGFGLGIEKELFF.